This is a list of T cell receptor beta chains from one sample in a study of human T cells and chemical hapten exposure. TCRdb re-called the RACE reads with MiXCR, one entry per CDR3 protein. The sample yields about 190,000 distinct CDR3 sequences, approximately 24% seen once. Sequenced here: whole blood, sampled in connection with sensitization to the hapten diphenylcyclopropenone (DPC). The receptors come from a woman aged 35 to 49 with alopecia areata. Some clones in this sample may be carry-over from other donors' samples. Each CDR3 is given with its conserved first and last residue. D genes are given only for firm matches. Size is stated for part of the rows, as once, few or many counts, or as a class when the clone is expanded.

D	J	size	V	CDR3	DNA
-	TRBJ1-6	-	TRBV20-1	CSAHTAPNSPLHF	TGCAGTGCCCACACGGCCCCTAATTCACCCCTCCACTTT
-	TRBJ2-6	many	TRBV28	CASSYHSGANVLTF	TGTGCCAGCTCTTACCACTCTGGGGCCAACGTCCTGACTTTC
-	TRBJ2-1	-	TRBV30	CAWTGGHEQFF	TGTGCCTGGACCGGGGGGCACGAGCAGTTCTTC
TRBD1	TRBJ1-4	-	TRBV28	CASSPRIRRTGESNEKLFF	TGTGCCAGCAGTCCTCGTATACGCCGGACAGGGGAATCTAATGAAAAACTGTTTTTT
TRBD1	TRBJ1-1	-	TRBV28	CASRNLGQGNTEAFF	TGTGCCAGCAGGAACCTGGGACAGGGGAACACTGAAGCTTTCTTT
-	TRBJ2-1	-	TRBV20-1	CSARIWVAEQFF	TGCAGTGCCCGTATATGGGTAGCGGAGCAGTTCTTC
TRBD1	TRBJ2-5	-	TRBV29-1	CSVGRDRALETQYF	TGCAGCGTTGGTCGGGACAGGGCGCTGGAGACCCAGTACTTC
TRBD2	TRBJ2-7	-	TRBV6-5	CASSRTRGYEQYF	TGTGCCAGCAGTCGGACTAGGGGCTACGAGCAGTACTTC
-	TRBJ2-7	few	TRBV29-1	CSVEADYEQYF	TGCAGCGTTGAAGCAGACTACGAGCAGTACTTC
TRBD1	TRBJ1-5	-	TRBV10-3	CAISATGGDQPQHF	TGTGCCATCAGTGCCACAGGGGGCGATCAGCCCCAGCATTTT
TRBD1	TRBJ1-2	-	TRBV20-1	CSVPGTGGNYGYTF	TGCAGTGTTCCTGGGACAGGGGGAAACTATGGCTACACCTTC
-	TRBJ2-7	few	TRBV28	CATNRGGTLSYEQYF	TGTGCCACCAACCGTGGAGGGACACTCTCCTACGAGCAGTACTTC
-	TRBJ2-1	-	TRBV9	CASSVQGTNNEQFF	TGTGCCAGCAGCGTACAGGGTACCAACAATGAGCAGTTCTTC
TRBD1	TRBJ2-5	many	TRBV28	CASSSPGTGDETQYF	TGTGCCAGCAGTTCCCCCGGGACAGGGGATGAGACCCAGTACTTC
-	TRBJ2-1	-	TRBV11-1	CASSRTVLSYNEQFF	TGTGCCAGCAGCAGGACAGTTCTATCCTACAATGAGCAGTTCTTC
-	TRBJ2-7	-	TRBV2	CASSVHPYEQYF	TGTGCCAGCTCGGTTCACCCCTACGAGCAGTACTTC
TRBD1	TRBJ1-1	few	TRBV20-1	CSARGAGGTEAFF	TGCAGTGCTAGAGGGGCAGGGGGCACTGAAGCTTTCTTT
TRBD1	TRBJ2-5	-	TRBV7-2	CASRPGTGGRTQYF	TGTGCCAGCAGGCCCGGGACAGGGGGTAGGACCCAGTACTTC
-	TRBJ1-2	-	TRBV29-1	CSVVGESPYGYTF	TGCAGCGTTGTAGGGGAGTCCCCCTATGGCTACACCTTC
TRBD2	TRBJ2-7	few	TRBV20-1	CSASLDGLAREQYF	TGCAGTGCTAGCCTAGACGGACTAGCGAGGGAGCAGTACTTC
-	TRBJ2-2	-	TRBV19	CASSMEDSTGELFF	TGTGCCAGTAGTATGGAGGACAGCACCGGGGAGCTGTTTTTT
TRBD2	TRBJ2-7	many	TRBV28	CASRPSLAGRYEQYF	TGTGCCAGCAGACCTTCTCTAGCGGGTCGATACGAGCAGTACTTC
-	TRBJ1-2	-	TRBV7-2	CASRVTSTGVYGYTF	TGTGCCAGCAGGGTGACGTCGACAGGCGTCTATGGCTACACCTTC
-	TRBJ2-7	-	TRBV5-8	CASSLGRQYEQYF	TGTGCCAGCAGCTTGGGCAGGCAATACGAGCAGTACTTC
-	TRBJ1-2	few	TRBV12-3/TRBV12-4	CASSSADRYGYTF	TGTGCCAGCAGTTCCGCGGACAGATATGGCTACACCTTC
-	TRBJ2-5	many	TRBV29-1	CSVGRQQETQYF	TGCAGCGTTGGGAGGCAGCAAGAGACCCAGTACTTC
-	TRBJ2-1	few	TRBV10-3	CAISDQGSSYNEQFF	TGTGCCATCAGTGATCAAGGGAGCTCCTACAATGAGCAGTTCTTC
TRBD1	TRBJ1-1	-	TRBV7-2	CASSLLTGVNTEAFF	TGTGCCAGCAGCCTCTTGACAGGGGTGAACACTGAAGCTTTCTTT
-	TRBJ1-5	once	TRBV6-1	CASSDWGQRDQPQHF	TGTGCCAGCAGTGATTGGGGGCAGCGCGATCAGCCCCAGCATTTT
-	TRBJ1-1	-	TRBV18	CASSPREAEAFF	TGTGCCAGCTCACCTCGAGAGGCTGAAGCTTTCTTT
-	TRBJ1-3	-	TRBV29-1	CSARQNGNTIYF	TGCAGCGCCAGACAAAATGGAAACACCATATATTTT